This is a list of T cell receptor beta chains from one sample in a study of blood T cell repertoires in COVID-19. The method was immunoSEQ multiplex PCR; TCRdb's version includes in-frame clones alone and lacks a portion of them. The sample shows some 46,000 clones, about four fifths of them seen only once. Sequencing was carried out using peripheral blood. The receptors were sampled from a man aged 55 to 69 with active COVID-19. Both conserved end residues are part of each CDR3. D genes are given only for firm matches. For some rows the clone size is stated as once, few or many, or as a class when expanded; others skip it.

TRBJ1-4 | . | TRBD1 | TRBV30 | TGTGCCTGGAGTGTCGGGACAGGGGGGGAAAAACTGTTTTTT | CAWSVGTGGEKLFF
TRBJ2-6 | once | . | TRBV6-5 | TGTGCCAGCAGTTACTCGAAGAGCTCTGGGGCCAACGTCCTGACTTTC | CASSYSKSSGANVLTF
TRBJ2-7 | . | . | TRBV2 | TGTGCCAGCAGCCCAGGCAGGGCCCACGAGCAGTACTTC | CASSPGRAHEQYF
TRBJ2-3 | few | TRBD2 | TRBV11-2 | TGTGCCAGCAGGCTGGGGACTAGCGGTAACACAGATACGCAGTATTTT | CASRLGTSGNTDTQYF
TRBJ2-2 | . | TRBD1 | TRBV7-3 | TGTGCCAGCAGCTTAAACCGGGACAGGGGGCGCGTCGGGGAGCTGTTTTTT | CASSLNRDRGRVGELFF
TRBJ2-7 | . | . | TRBV5-4 | TGTGCCAGCAGCTCGCCCGGACAGCTTTACGAGCAGTACTTC | CASSSPGQLYEQYF
TRBJ2-7 | once | TRBD1 | TRBV28 | TGTGCCAGCAGTGCGAGACAGGGCTTTTACGAGCAGTACTTC | CASSARQGFYEQYF
TRBJ1-6 | . | . | TRBV10-3 | TGTGCCATCAGCGAGGGGAGCTCCTATAATTCACCCCTCCACTTT | CAISEGSSYNSPLHF
TRBJ2-7 | . | TRBD2 | TRBV28 | TGTGCCAGCAGTTTGACCGCACTAGCGGGAGGGGCTGACGAGCAGTACTTC | CASSLTALAGGADEQYF
TRBJ2-2 | once | . | TRBV2 | TGTGCCAGCCTACTGGAGATTAGCGGGGAGCTGTTTTTT | CASLLEISGELFF
TRBJ1-5 | . | . | TRBV12-3/TRBV12-4 | TGTGCCAGCAGTTTCTCCGGGAATCAGCCCCAGCATTTT | CASSFSGNQPQHF
TRBJ2-7 | . | . | TRBV18 | TGTGCCAGCTCGGACAATGACAGGACCGAGCAGTACTTC | CASSDNDRTEQYF
TRBJ2-5 | . | TRBD2 | TRBV11-2 | TGTGCCAGCACCCTAAGCGGGGGGCGCGAGACCCAGTACTTC | CASTLSGGRETQYF
TRBJ2-7 | . | TRBD2 | TRBV7-2 | TGTGCCAGCAGCTTAGTGGGAGCGACTAGCGGGGGGCCCTCCTACGAGCAGTACTTC | CASSLVGATSGGPSYEQYF
TRBJ2-3 | . | TRBD2 | TRBV5-1 | TGCGCCAGCAGCACTAGCGGGGACGACACAGATACGCAGTATTTT | CASSTSGDDTDTQYF
TRBJ2-1 | . | . | TRBV28 | TGTGCCAGCAGACCAGCCTACAATGAGCAGTTCTTC | CASRPAYNEQFF